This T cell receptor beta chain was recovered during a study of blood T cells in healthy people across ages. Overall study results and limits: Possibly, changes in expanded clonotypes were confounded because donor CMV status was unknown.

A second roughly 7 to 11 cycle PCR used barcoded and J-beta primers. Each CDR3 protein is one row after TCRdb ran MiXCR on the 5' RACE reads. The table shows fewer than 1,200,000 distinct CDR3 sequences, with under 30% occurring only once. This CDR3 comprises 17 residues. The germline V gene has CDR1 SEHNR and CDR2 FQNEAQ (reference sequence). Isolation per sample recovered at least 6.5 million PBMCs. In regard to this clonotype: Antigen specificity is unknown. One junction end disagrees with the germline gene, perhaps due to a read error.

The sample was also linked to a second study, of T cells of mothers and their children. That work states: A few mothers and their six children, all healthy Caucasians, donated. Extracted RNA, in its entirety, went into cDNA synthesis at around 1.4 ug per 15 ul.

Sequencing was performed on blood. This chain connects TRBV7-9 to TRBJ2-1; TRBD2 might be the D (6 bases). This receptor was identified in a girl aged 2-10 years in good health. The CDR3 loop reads CASSPRLSEGSYNEQFF. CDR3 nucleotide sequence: TGTGCTAGCAGCCCTAGACTCTCGGAGGGCTCCTACAATGAGCAGTTCTTC.